The sequence of this TCR beta chain was determined in a study of T cells in Graves' hyperthyroidism and ophthalmopathy. The germline CDR1 and CDR2 sequences are DFQATT and SNEGSKA (reference sequence). The CDR3 totals 14 residues. Trimming shortened V by 6 bases and J by 4 bases, and 16 bases separated the two germline ends. Criteria for exclusion of patients were uncontrolled infection, other autoimmune disease, pregnancy or lactation. The CDR3 regions of TCR beta were amplified from RNA transcripts. First-round RT-PCR targeting the TCR CDR3 was performed with the HTBI primer set. TCRdb processed the multiplex PCR reads anew with MiXCR; each CDR3 protein has one entry. Among roughly 500,000 distinct CDR3 sequences listed, approximately 48% were seen once. This clonotype appeared many times. Its antigen is still unknown. Regarding the study as a whole: Progression to ophthalmopathy was predicted a median of 6.5 months early. Ophthalmopathy was separated from stable hyperthyroidism by a 13 V-J model. Appearing also in blood were most of the thyroid clonotypes expanded above 0.001.

The source of this sequence is an adult woman with Graves' disease, either hyperthyroidism or ophthalmopathy (not recorded which). The chain recombines TRBV20-1 with TRBJ1-5; D might be TRBD1 (6 bases). The sequenced sample was peripheral blood or thyroid tissue (not recorded which). In DNA form, the CDR3 reads TGCAGTGCCACCGGCCTACAGGGTAATCAGCCCCAGCATTTT. This translates into CSATGLQGNQPQHF.